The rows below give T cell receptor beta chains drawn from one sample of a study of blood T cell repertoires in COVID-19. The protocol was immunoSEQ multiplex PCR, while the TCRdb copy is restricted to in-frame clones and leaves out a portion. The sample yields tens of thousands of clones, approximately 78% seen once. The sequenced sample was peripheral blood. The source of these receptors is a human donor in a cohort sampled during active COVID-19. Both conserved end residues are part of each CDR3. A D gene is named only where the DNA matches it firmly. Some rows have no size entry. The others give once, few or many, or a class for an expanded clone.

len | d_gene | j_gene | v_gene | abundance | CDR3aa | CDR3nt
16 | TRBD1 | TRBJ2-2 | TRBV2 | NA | CAQHGRDRGSTGELFF | TGTGCCCAGCACGGTCGGGACAGGGGATCCACCGGGGAGCTGTTTTTT
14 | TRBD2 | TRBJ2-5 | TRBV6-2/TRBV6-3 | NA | CASSYGTTAGTQYF | TGTGCCAGCAGTTATGGGACTACAGCCGGGACCCAGTACTTC
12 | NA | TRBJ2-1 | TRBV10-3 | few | CAISYRESEQFF | TGTGCCATCAGCTACAGGGAATCTGAGCAGTTCTTC
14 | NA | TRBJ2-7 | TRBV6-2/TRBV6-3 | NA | CASSYVQNTLEQYF | TGTGCCAGCAGTTACGTACAGAACACACTCGAGCAGTACTTC
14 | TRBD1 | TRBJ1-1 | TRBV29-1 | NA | CSVESGGQDTEAFF | TGCAGCGTAGAGTCTGGGGGACAGGACACTGAAGCTTTCTTT
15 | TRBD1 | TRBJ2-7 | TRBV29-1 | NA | CSTRTGQVGSYEQYF | TGCAGCACTAGAACGGGACAGGTAGGCTCCTACGAGCAGTACTTC
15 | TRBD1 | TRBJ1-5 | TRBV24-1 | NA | CATRTGGGRNQPQHF | TGTGCCACCAGGACGGGAGGGGGCAGGAATCAGCCCCAGCATTTT
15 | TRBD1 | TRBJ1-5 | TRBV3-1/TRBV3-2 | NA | CASSTGTEAKQPQHF | TGTGCCAGCAGCACCGGGACAGAAGCGAAGCAGCCCCAGCATTTT
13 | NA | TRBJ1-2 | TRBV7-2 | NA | CASSLVLDNGYTF | TGTGCCAGCAGCTTAGTTCTGGACAATGGCTACACCTTC
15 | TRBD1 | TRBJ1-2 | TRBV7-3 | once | CASSLNPTGAEGYTF | TGTGCCAGCAGCCTAAATCCGACAGGGGCGGAAGGCTACACCTTC
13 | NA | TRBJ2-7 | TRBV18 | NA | CASSLDQGGEQYF | TGTGCCAGCTCACTCGACCAGGGGGGCGAGCAGTACTTC
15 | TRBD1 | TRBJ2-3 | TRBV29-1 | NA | CSVEDPRQGLNTQYF | TGCAGCGTTGAAGATCCTAGACAGGGCCTGAATACGCAGTATTTT
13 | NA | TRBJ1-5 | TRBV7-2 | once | CASSLASVQPQHF | TGTGCCAGCAGCTTAGCGTCCGTTCAGCCCCAGCATTTT
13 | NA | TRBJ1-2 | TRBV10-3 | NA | CAIKPTGSYGYTF | TGTGCCATCAAACCCACAGGGTCCTATGGCTACACCTTC
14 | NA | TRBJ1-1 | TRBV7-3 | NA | CASSPSGLNTEAFF | TGTGCCAGCAGCCCTAGTGGACTAAACACTGAAGCTTTCTTT
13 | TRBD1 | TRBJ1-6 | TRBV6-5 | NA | CASSPGGESPLHF | TGTGCCAGCAGCCCAGGGGGCGAATCACCCCTCCACTTT
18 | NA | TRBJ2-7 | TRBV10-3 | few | CAISESPWGRKPNYEQYF | TGTGCCATCAGTGAGTCCCCCTGGGGCAGAAAGCCAAACTACGAGCAGTACTTC
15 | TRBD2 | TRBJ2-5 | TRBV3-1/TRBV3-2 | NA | CASSQGGLDQETQYF | TGTGCCAGCAGCCAGGGTGGACTAGATCAAGAGACCCAGTACTTC
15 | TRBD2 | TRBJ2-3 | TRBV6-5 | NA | CASSDGGGGPATQYF | TGTGCCAGCAGCGACGGTGGCGGGGGGCCGGCTACGCAGTATTTT
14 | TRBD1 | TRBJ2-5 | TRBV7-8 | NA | CASSSDRAGETQYF | TGTGCCAGCAGCTCCGACAGGGCGGGAGAGACCCAGTACTTC
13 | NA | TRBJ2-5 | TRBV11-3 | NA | CASSPNSGETQYF | TGTGCCAGCAGCCCGAACTCCGGGGAGACCCAGTACTTC